A single sample is the source of the 5 T cell receptor beta chains below, sequenced in a study of shared clonotypes between healthy human individuals. The naive CD8 fraction comprised CD45RO-negative cells positively selected for CCR7 and excluded terminally differentiated effector memory CD45RA+ cells. Data came from immunoSEQ multiplex PCR; TCRdb stores just in-frame clones and leaves some out. The profile shows around 2,000,000 clones, about 95% of them singletons. The specimen was naive CD8+ T cells sorted from blood. The receptors were gathered from a young man in good health.

To note about this clone: One end of the junction fails to match germline, which may point to a read error. The same CDR3 arises from other DNA sequences in this sample as well. The chain is built from TRBV7-3 and TRBJ1-5, with 7 bases lining up with TRBD1. Germline loops: CDR1 SGHTA, CDR2 FQGTGA. The CDR3 consists of 16 residues. The CDR3 bases are TGTGCCAGCAGGACAGGGCCCCTTTATAGCAATCAGCCCCAACATTTT. Protein: CASRTGPLYSNQPQHF.

V usage is TRBV30 and J usage is TRBJ2-7, with TRBD2 matching 7 bases. V was pared by 0 bases and J by 3 bases, with 8 bases of the junction left unmatched. Germline lookup yields CDR1 GTSNPN and CDR2 SVGIG (reference sequence). The CDR3 consists of 15 residues. CDR3 nucleotide sequence: TGTGCCTGGAGTGTACCTCGGGCTAGCGGCTACGAGCAGTACTTC. Protein sequence: CAWSVPRASGYEQYF. Complete variable domain (other parts from reference TRBV30 and TRBJ2-7): SQTIHQWPATLVQPVGSPLSLECTVEGTSNPNLYWYRQAAGRGLQLLFYSVGIGQISSEVPQNLSASRPQDRQFILSSKKLLLSDSGFYLCAWSVPRASGYEQYFGPGTRLTVT.

This clone occurred once. The chain joins TRBV2 to TRBJ2-7; tentatively, D is TRBD1 (6 bases). CDR1 is SNHLY and CDR2 is FYNNEI in the germline V gene. Trimming stripped 6 bases from V and 3 bases from J, with 12 bases between. There are 13 residues in the CDR3. Here the CDR3 DNA reads TGTGCCAGCAGGGGGACATCGAACTACGAGCAGTACTTC. Encoded protein: CASRGTSNYEQYF.

The V and J genes are TRBV7-9 and TRBJ1-5, with TRBD1 matching 7 bases. CDR3 length equals 14 residues. V lost 4 bases and J lost 3; bases outside the gene matches: 3. Germline CDR1 and CDR2: SEHNR and FQNEAQ (reference sequence). CDR3 DNA: TGTGCCAGCAGCTCGGGACAGATCAATCAGCCCCAGCATTTT. It codes for CASSSGQINQPQHF.

CDR3 DNA sequence: TGTGCCAGCAGTGAAAGTAACGACCTCTCAAGTCCCTACAATGAGCAGTTCTTC. Its protein is CASSESNDLSSPYNEQFF. The chain carries TRBV2 and TRBJ2-1; D ambiguous. Germline V gene data show CDR1 as SNHLY and CDR2 as FYNNEI. This CDR3 is built from 18 residues. Trimming pared 2 bases from V and 2 bases from J, leaving 19 bases between.